A single sample gave rise to the 21 T cell receptor beta chains below, sequenced in a study of T cell responses to AZD1222 COVID-19 vaccine. Only in-frame clones appear in the TCRdb table, and some are missing; sequencing was by immunoSEQ multiplex PCR. The sample consists of 150,000 to 200,000 clones, 80% to 90% of them appearing once. The material sequenced was peripheral blood, taken 28 days after the second AZD1222 dose. The source is an adult who received the AZD1222 COVID-19 vaccine.

The chain couples TRBV5-4 to TRBJ1-2, with 7 bases identical to TRBD1. The CDR3 is made up of 14 amino acids. CDR1 and CDR2 (germline): SGHNT, YYREEE (reference sequence). Trimming took 2 bases from V and 3 from J; bases not matched to a gene: 4. The CDR3 nucleotides are TGTGCCAGCAGCTTTCCTGGACAGGACTATGGCTACACCTTC. Its protein product is CASSFPGQDYGYTF.

This sequence joins TRBV19 and TRBJ1-5, with D unresolved. V was cut by 3 bases and J by 2 bases, with 11 bases left in between. The CDR3 runs to 15 residues. Germline V lookup: CDR1 LNHDA, CDR2 SQIVND (reference sequence). CDR3: CASSIGGWGNQPQHF. Here the CDR3 DNA reads TGTGCCAGTAGTATTGGCGGCTGGGGCAATCAGCCCCAGCATTTT.

This rearrangement joins TRBV3-1 (or the pseudogene TRBV3-2) to TRBJ1-3; 7 bases fit TRBD1. CDR3 size: 15 residues. J gave up 8 bases and V 5 bases, and 12 bases lay outside the gene matches. CDR1 and CDR2 from the germline V gene are LGHDT and YNNKEL (reference sequence). CDR3 residues: CASSIRQGPRDTIYF. The CDR3 bases are TGTGCCAGCAGCATACGACAGGGTCCCAGGGACACCATATATTTT.

V and J are TRBV3-1 (or the pseudogene TRBV3-2) and TRBJ2-5, with 7 positions matching TRBD2. The CDR3 length is 14 residues. Per germline, CDR1 LGHDT and CDR2 YNNKEL (reference sequence). Germline trimming cut 4 bases from V and 5 bases from J; bases unmatched to any gene: 7. The CDR3 bases are TGTGCCAGCAGCCCGGGCGGGGGTCGGGAGACCCAGTACTTC. Protein: CASSPGGGRETQYF.

This sequence joins TRBV5-1 and TRBJ1-2; 7 bases are shared with TRBD1. This CDR3 is built from 13 residues. V shed 7 bases and J 4 bases; nucleotides not matched to a gene: 7. CDR1 is SGHRS and CDR2 is YFSETQ in the germline V gene. CDR3 bases: TGCGCCAGCGGTCACGGGACAGCCTATGGCTACACCTTC. Translated, it gives CASGHGTAYGYTF.

CDR3 amino acids: CASSYSISGGSYEQYF. The CDR3 nucleotides are TGTGCCAGCAGTTACTCGATAAGCGGCGGCTCCTACGAGCAGTACTTC. The chain employs TRBV6-5 and TRBJ2-7, with a tentative D call TRBD2 (5 bases). CDR1 is MNHEY and CDR2 is SVGAGI in the germline V gene. This CDR3 spans 16 amino acids. V lost 0 bases to trimming and J lost 0 bases, with 12 bases between them.

The genes are TRBV25-1 and TRBJ1-1; D unresolved. V dropped 8 bases and J dropped 1 base, with 14 bases sitting between them. Germline V lookup: CDR1 MGHDK, CDR2 SYGVNS. The CDR3 runs to 14 residues. In DNA, the CDR3 is TGTGCCAGCTCCTCCTTTAGGGAGAACACTGAAGCTTTCTTT. This codes for CASSSFRENTEAFF.

The sample holds one count of this clone. The chain uses TRBV5-1 and TRBJ1-1; TRBD1 aligns across 7 bases. CDR3 length equals 15 residues. Germline assignment: CDR1 SGHRS and CDR2 YFSETQ. Trimming took 0 bases from V and 4 from J; bases not matched to a gene: 6. CDR3 bases: TGCGCCAGCAGCTTGGAGGGGGCGCGGGGCACTGAAGCTTTCTTT. Translating it yields CASSLEGARGTEAFF.

The chain is built from TRBV28 and TRBJ1-2; 7 bases align to TRBD1. The CDR3 is 14 amino acids. Germline trimming cut 5 bases from V and 4 bases from J; bases unmatched to any gene: 7. Per the germline V gene, CDR1 is MDHEN and CDR2 is SYDVKM. The CDR3 is CASSPGDRGYGYTF. The CDR3 bases are TGTGCCAGCAGTCCGGGGGACAGAGGCTATGGCTACACCTTC.

The chain is built from TRBV28 and TRBJ2-1, with 10 bases lining up with TRBD2. The V gene end was trimmed by 5 bases and the J gene end by 7 bases; junction bases not matched to a gene: 14. Germline lookup yields CDR1 MDHEN and CDR2 SYDVKM. The length of the CDR3 is 17 residues. CDR3 coding DNA: TGTGCCAGCAGTCAAAGCGGGGGGGCCCCCCCGAGGAATGAGCAGTTCTTC. Translating it yields CASSQSGGAPPRNEQFF.

This clone was detected only once. The rearrangement joins TRBV24-1 to TRBJ2-1; 8 bases agree with TRBD2. V shed 3 bases, J shed 9 bases, and the junction held 3 bases outside the gene matches. In germline, CDR1 is KGHDR, CDR2 SFDVKD. CDR3 length: 13 residues. The CDR3 loop reads CATSDPGRGEQFF. CDR3 DNA: TGTGCCACCAGTGATCCCGGGAGGGGTGAGCAGTTCTTC.

The chain recombines TRBV11-3 with TRBJ1-1; unclear D gene. The CDR3 has 14 residues. Germline V lookup: CDR1 SGHNT, CDR2 YENEEA. Trimming removed 5 bases at V and 1 base at J, with 11 bases between. CDR3 sequence: CASSLGRGNTEAFF. Written as DNA, the CDR3 is TGTGCCAGCAGCCTGGGTCGGGGGAACACTGAAGCTTTCTTT. The full variable domain, with the rest looked up from reference TRBV11-3 and TRBJ1-1, is EAGVVQSPRYKIIEKKQPVAFWCNPISGHNTLYWYLQNLGQGPELLIRYENEEAVDDSQLPKDRFSAERLKGVDSTLKIQPAELGDSAVYLCASSLGRGNTEAFFGQGTRLTVV.

The chain carries TRBV6-5 and TRBJ1-3; 7 nucleotides match TRBD1. V was pared by 6 bases and J by 4 bases, with 3 bases of the junction left unmatched. Germline values: CDR1 MNHEY, CDR2 SVGAGI. The CDR3 spans 13 residues. CDR3 sequence (DNA): TGTGCCAGCAGGGACAGGCTAGGAAACACCATATATTTT. Amino acids: CASRDRLGNTIYF.

This chain links TRBV2 with TRBJ2-1; a weak D match, TRBD1 (5 bases). CDR3 length: 13 residues. V was trimmed by 1 base and J by 6 bases, leaving 7 bases between them. Germline loops: CDR1 SNHLY, CDR2 FYNNEI. The CDR3 loop reads CASSEVRGNEQFF. The CDR3 region has the DNA TGTGCCAGCAGTGAAGTTAGGGGCAATGAGCAGTTCTTC.

This rearrangement joins TRBV5-6 to TRBJ2-5; D is undetermined. The CDR3 contains 14 residues. Germline assignment: CDR1 SGHDT and CDR2 YYEEEE. V lost 1 base and J lost 0, with 7 bases in between. The CDR3 region is CASSLPVYQETQYF. CDR3 nucleotide sequence: TGTGCCAGCAGCTTGCCAGTTTACCAAGAGACCCAGTACTTC.

This clone was seen only once. The chain recombines TRBV6-6 with TRBJ1-2; D not certain. From germline, CDR1 is MNHNY and CDR2 SVGAGI (reference sequence). The CDR3 loop spans 14 amino acids. V was pared by 6 bases and J by 7 bases, with 18 bases between. CDR3 region: CASRDYSGTVGYTF. The CDR3 DNA reads as TGTGCCAGCAGGGACTATTCAGGCACGGTTGGCTACACCTTC.

This clone showed up just once. The V call is TRBV20-1, the J call TRBJ1-2; D remains ambiguous. Germline CDR1 is DFQATT and CDR2 is SNEGSKA (reference sequence). This CDR3 is 11 amino acids long. The V gene lost 1 base and the J gene lost 4 bases, with 4 bases spanning the gap. The CDR3 DNA follows: TGCAGTGCTAGAGTAGGCTATGGCTACACCTTC. Residues: CSARVGYGYTF.

This chain uses TRBV7-3 with TRBJ2-2; 7 bases are a match to TRBD2. J was trimmed by 5 bases and V by 4 bases; bases with no gene match: 10. Germline CDR1 and CDR2: SGHTA and FQGTGA. The CDR3 contains 16 residues. CDR3 residues: CASSSLPGGLTGELFF. CDR3 coding DNA: TGTGCCAGCAGCTCTCTCCCCGGGGGACTAACCGGGGAGCTGTTTTTT.

V gene TRBV19 combines with J gene TRBJ2-7, with D perhaps matching TRBD1 (6 bases). Trimming stripped 2 bases from V and 3 bases from J, with 11 bases between. This CDR3 spans 14 amino acids. Germline V lookup: CDR1 LNHDA, CDR2 SQIVND (reference sequence). The CDR3 region is CASSILGAGYEQYF. CDR3 DNA sequence: TGTGCCAGTAGTATACTGGGGGCGGGCTACGAGCAGTACTTC.

The chain links TRBV29-1 to TRBJ2-7; D call uncertain. Trimming cost V 7 bases and J 0 bases, with 7 bases left between them. The germline V gene encodes CDR1 SQVTM and CDR2 ANQGSEA. This CDR3 is built from 11 residues. The CDR3 DNA follows: TGCAGCGGGGTGAGCTCCTACGAGCAGTACTTC. It specifies CSGVSSYEQYF.

The V and J genes are TRBV6-2 or TRBV6-3 and TRBJ1-1, with no clear D. V lost 2 bases to trimming and J lost 5 bases, with 18 bases between them. The CDR3 has 16 residues. Germline assignment: CDR1 MNHEY and CDR2 SVGEGT. CDR3 amino acids: CASSYTPNRSGTEAFF. The CDR3 bases are TGTGCCAGCAGTTACACGCCGAACAGAAGTGGGACTGAAGCTTTCTTT.